This TCR beta chain was sequenced during a study of long-term antiretroviral therapy in people with HIV. General study points: It was not possible to obtain data on ART adherence, viral resistance or therapy changes. Transplant donor controls retained higher diversity, though diversity increased after ART. The study collected blood between the mid-2000s and the late 2010s, possibly under older ART regimens.

The CDR3 length is 13 residues. V was shortened by 2 bases and J by 6 bases, with 11 bases between the two germline ends. Germline CDR1 is SGHDT and CDR2 is YYEEEE. A word on this clone: The antigen is undetermined.

Assay version v3.0 of immunoSEQ was used, and it was run at survey level. TCRdb keeps only in-frame clones here, not all; method: immunoSEQ multiplex PCR. This repertoire shows under 45,000 clones, around 83% found once; its top ten account for 6.2%. This chain links TRBV5-6 with TRBJ1-1; D remains unclear. The starting material was unsorted PBMCs, obtained 1 year after starting antiretroviral therapy. The source of this sequence is a man aged 18-30 years with HIV. The CDR3 DNA reads TGTGCCAGCAGCTTCTATGGGTCCGCTGAAGCTTTCTTT. Translated, it gives CASSFYGSAEAFF.